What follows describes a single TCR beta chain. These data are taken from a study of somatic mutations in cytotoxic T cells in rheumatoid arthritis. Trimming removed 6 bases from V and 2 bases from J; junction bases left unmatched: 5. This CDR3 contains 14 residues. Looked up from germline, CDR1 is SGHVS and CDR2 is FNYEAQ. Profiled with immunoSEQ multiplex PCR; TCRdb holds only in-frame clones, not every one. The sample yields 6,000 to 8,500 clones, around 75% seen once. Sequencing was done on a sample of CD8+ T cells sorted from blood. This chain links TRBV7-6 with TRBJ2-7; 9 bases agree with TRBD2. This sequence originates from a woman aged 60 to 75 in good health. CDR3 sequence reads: CASSFSGGPYEQYF. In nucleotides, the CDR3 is TGTGCCAGCAGTTTTAGCGGGGGCCCCTACGAGCAGTACTTC.